The entry that follows covers one T cell receptor beta chain sequence. Its antigen specificity is not known. Base qualities are not provided; no much larger clone lies one nucleotide away. Sequencing instrument: Illumina MiSeq. TCRbeta CDR3 amplification used genomic DNA from the sorted T cell subsets as template. Multiplex PCR with 30 forward and 13 reverse primers amplified the TCRbeta CDR3 region. After the PCR products were purified with AMPure XP beads, a second PCR of approximately 25 cycles was run to add indices and adaptors. Before sequencing, the QIAquick Gel Extraction Kit was used to gel-purify the libraries. In the paper's pipeline: Paired-end reads were merged using FLASH and were aligned with IgBLAST to IMGT V, D and J germline references. After reads whose alignment identity to germline references fell below 70% were discarded, more than 9,500,000 reads remained study-wide. CDR3 boundaries, reading frame and productivity were assigned following IMGT definitions. Highly-expanded clones were defined as clones at or above 1% of reads, and diversity was measured by normalized Shannon entropy. Unpaired two-tailed t-tests were used to test group differences in Shannon entropy. The public reads were quality trimmed at Q25 with fastp and then assembled into clones with MiXCR by TCRdb, keeping productive beta chains. CDR3 protein duplicates are merged, each entry listing the most common genes and DNA. V and J calls and clone size were set by TCRdb, not the authors. The sample records 250,000 or so distinct CDR3 sequences, roughly 44% of which are singletons. The ten largest make up 12% to 15% of the sample.

The source of the sample is a study of type 1 and type 2 diabetes patients listed by TCRdb under 2016. About the full investigation: Recruited in China, the cohort was made up of 10 or so type 1 diabetes patients, four type 2 diabetes patients and roughly 6 nondiabetic controls. The study used high-throughput sequencing to profile TCRbeta repertoires and compare individuals with type 1 diabetes, type 2 diabetes and no diabetes. The TCRbeta libraries underwent paired-end sequencing on Illumina HiSeq 2000 or MiSeq instruments. A total of approximately 20,000,000 paired-end reads were generated across the whole study. Type 2 diabetes patients served as a disease comparison group for the type 1 diabetes patients. Across the study, CD4+ and CD8+ T cells were positively selected from PBMCs using CD4 or CD8 MicroBeads on MACS columns. Comparing approximately 21-cycle and approximately 26-cycle amplification showed similar V gene usage, suggesting similar primer efficiencies and random PCR bias. The research as a whole found: Since just a limited number of T2D and control samples were sequenced, some T1D-only HECs might also appear in more T2D or control samples. High diversity was shown by type 2 diabetes repertoires, and the diversity was significantly greater than that of type 1 diabetes repertoires in both CD4+ and CD8+ T cells. Type 2 diabetes patients had few highly-expanded CD4+ clones, median one, accounting for a median roughly 3.9% of reads. V and J gene usage patterns of type 2 diabetes and control samples were highly correlated, averaging roughly 0.97 between samples. The study groups were not matched for age and gender, which could bias interpretation.

All diabetic patients met standard classification criteria for type 1 or type 2 diabetes, with glucose and C-peptide assessed by WHO-recommended methods. Exclusion applied to any donor with other autoimmune diseases or infections within the previous four weeks. Approximately 10 milliliters of peripheral blood were collected from each participant. PBMCs were isolated with LymphoPrep density separation. The sequence came from a man between 18 and 29 years old with type 2 diabetes. Sample: peripheral blood mononuclear cells (PBMCs).

The DNA sequence is TGTGCCAGTAGTCACCGGGACATCAGCTCCTACGAGCAGTACTTC. Its protein product is CASSHRDISSYEQYF. The receptor chain draws on TRBV19 and TRBJ2-7; TRBD1 is perhaps the D gene, given 6 matching bases. The CDR1 and CDR2 encoded by the germline V gene (reference sequence) are LNHDA and SQIVND. The junction carries 14 bases between V and J, which are trimmed by 5 bases and 0 bases respectively. Reading from cysteine to phenylalanine, the CDR3 counts 15 amino acids. The CDR3 DNA has 45 bases and is translated from base 1.